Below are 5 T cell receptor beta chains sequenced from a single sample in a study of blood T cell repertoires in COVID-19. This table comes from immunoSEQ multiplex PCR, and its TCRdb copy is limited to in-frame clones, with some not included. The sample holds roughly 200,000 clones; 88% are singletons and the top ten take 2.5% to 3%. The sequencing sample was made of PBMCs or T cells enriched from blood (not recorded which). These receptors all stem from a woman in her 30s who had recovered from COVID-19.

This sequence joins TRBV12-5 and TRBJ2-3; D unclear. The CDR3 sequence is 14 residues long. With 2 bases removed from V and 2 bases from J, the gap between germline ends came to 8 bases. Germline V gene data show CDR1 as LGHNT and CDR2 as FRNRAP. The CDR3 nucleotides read TGTGCTAGTGGTTTGTCACACCCCACAGATACGCAGTATTTT. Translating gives CASGLSHPTDTQYF.

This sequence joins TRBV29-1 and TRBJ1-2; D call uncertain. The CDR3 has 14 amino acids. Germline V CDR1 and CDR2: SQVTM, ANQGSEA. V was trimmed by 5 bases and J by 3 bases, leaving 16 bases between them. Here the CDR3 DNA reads TGCAGCGTTCCAGTACCCACAAATTACTATGGCTACACCTTC. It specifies CSVPVPTNYYGYTF. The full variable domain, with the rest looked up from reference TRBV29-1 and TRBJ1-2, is SAVISQKPSRDICQRGTSLTIQCQVDSQVTMMFWYRQQPGQSLTLIATANQGSEATYESGFVIDKFPISRPNLTFSTLTVSNMSPEDSSIYLCSVPVPTNYYGYTFGSGTRLTVV.

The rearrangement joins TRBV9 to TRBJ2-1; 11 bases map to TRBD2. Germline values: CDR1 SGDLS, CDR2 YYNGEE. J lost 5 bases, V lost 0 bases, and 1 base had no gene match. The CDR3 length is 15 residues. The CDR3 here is CASSVGLAGNNEQFF. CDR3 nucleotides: TGTGCCAGCAGCGTAGGACTAGCGGGGAACAATGAGCAGTTCTTC.

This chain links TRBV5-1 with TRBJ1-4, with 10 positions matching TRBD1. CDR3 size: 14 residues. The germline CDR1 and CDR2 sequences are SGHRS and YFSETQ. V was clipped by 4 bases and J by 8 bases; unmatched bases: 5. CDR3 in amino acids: CASSTGQGREKLFF. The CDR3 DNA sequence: TGCGCCAGCAGCACGGGACAGGGGAGGGAAAAACTGTTTTTT.

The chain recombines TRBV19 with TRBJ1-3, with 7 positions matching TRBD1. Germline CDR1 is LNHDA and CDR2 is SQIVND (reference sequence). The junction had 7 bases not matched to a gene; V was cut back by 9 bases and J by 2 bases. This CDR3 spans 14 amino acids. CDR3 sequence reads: CASSNDRAGNTIYF. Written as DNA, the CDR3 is TGTGCCAGCTCCAACGACAGGGCTGGAAACACCATATATTTT.